Listed here are 14 T cell receptor beta chains from one sample, sequenced in a study of CD8+CD57+ T cells in acquired aplastic anemia. Investigators profiled TCR beta VDJ and CDR3 from genomic DNA template. TCRdb analysed the reads with MiXCR anew, one entry per CDR3 protein. The sample lists approximately 200,000 distinct CDR3 sequences; approximately 60% were seen once. Sequenced input: sorted CD4+, CD8+, or CD8+CD57+ T cells (not recorded which) from PBMCs. The receptors were gathered from a human donor in good health.

This clonotype was detected ten times or more. The chain is built from TRBV5-5 and TRBJ2-3; 8 bases are shared with TRBD2. Germline-derived CDR1 and CDR2 are SGHKS and YYEKEE (reference sequence). The CDR3 contains 16 residues. The V and J ends lost 0 bases and 4 bases, in that order; junction bases with no gene match: 7. The CDR3 is CASSLAAGGGADTQYF. The CDR3 region has the DNA TGTGCCAGCAGCTTGGCGGCGGGGGGTGGGGCAGATACGCAGTATTTT.

This chain joins TRBV20-1 and TRBJ2-3; 10 nucleotides align to TRBD2. The V gene's germline CDR1 is DFQATT and CDR2 SNEGSKA (reference sequence). Trimming removed 0 bases from V and 4 bases from J; junction bases left unmatched: 10. The CDR3 consists of 17 residues. CDR3 nucleotide sequence: TGCAGTGCTAGAGATCCCAGCGGGGGGGCCCCGGCAGATACGCAGTATTTT. Translated: CSARDPSGGAPADTQYF.

This clonotype was observed a single time. The rearrangement links TRBV10-1 to TRBJ2-7, with 12 bases lining up with TRBD2. Looked up from germline, CDR1 is WNHNN and CDR2 is SYGVQD (reference sequence). There are 15 residues in the CDR3. V lost 6 bases, J lost 6 bases, and 9 bases stayed unmatched. Here the CDR3 reads CASSLRLAGASEQYF. The CDR3 nucleotides read TGCGCCAGCAGCTTGAGACTAGCGGGGGCCTCCGAGCAGTACTTC.

This clonotype was found many times. The chain has TRBV7-9 and TRBJ2-2, with D perhaps TRBD2 (6 bases). V gave up 5 bases and J gave up 4 bases, with 11 bases separating them. The CDR3 contains 14 residues. Germline V gives CDR1 SEHNR, CDR2 FQNEAQ (reference sequence). In nucleotides, the CDR3 is TGTGCCAGCAGCGACTTGGGAGGCACCGGGGAGCTGTTTTTT. Translated, it gives CASSDLGGTGELFF.

This clonotype was seen repeatedly, ten times or more. The rearrangement joins TRBV29-1 to TRBJ2-2; D uncertain. This CDR3 region has 10 residues. Trimming removed 5 bases from V and 7 bases from J, with 5 bases in between. From germline, CDR1 is SQVTM and CDR2 ANQGSEA. This CDR3 is CSVYVGELFF. CDR3 coding DNA: TGCAGCGTTTATGTCGGGGAGCTGTTTTTT.

The chain has TRBV9 and TRBJ1-1; TRBD1 might be the D (6 bases). Germline V gene sequence: CDR1 SGDLS, CDR2 YYNGEE. Trimming stripped 0 bases from V and 0 bases from J, with 9 bases between. The CDR3 has 15 residues. For the CDR3, the DNA is TGTGCCAGCAGCGTAGCCCAGGGGTTGAACACTGAAGCTTTCTTT. Protein sequence: CASSVAQGLNTEAFF. The whole variable domain, remainder taken from reference TRBV9 and TRBJ1-1, is DSGVTQTPKHLITATGQRVTLRCSPRSGDLSVYWYQQSLDQGLQFLIQYYNGEERAKGNILERFSAQQFPDLHSELNLSSLELGDSALYFCASSVAQGLNTEAFFGQGTRLTVV.

CDR3 in amino acids: CSARAGAYTGELFF. CDR3 DNA: TGCAGTGCTAGAGCGGGAGCGTACACCGGGGAGCTGTTTTTT. The chain joins TRBV20-1 to TRBJ2-2; tentative D call: TRBD2 (6 bases). V dropped 1 base and J dropped 3 bases, with 9 bases sitting between them. There are 14 residues in the CDR3. Germline CDR1 DFQATT, CDR2 SNEGSKA (reference sequence).

The J gene is TRBJ2-7, the V gene TRBV28, with a weak D call TRBD2 (6 bases). The CDR3 is made up of 15 amino acids. The germline V gene encodes CDR1 MDHEN and CDR2 SYDVKM. The ends were cut back, 3 bases at V and 1 base at J, with 13 bases in the middle. This CDR3 is CASSFLRERSYEQYF. CDR3 nucleotide sequence: TGTGCCAGCAGTTTTCTACGGGAGCGATCCTACGAGCAGTACTTC.

In this sample, this clonotype turned up a few times. V and J are TRBV25-1 and TRBJ1-4, with 8 nucleotides matching TRBD1. The CDR3 loop spans 13 amino acids. V gave up 4 bases and J gave up 8 bases; unmatched junction bases: 3. Germline V CDR1 and CDR2: MGHDK, SYGVNS. This chain's CDR3 is CASSATGEEKLFF. CDR3 sequence (DNA): TGTGCCAGCAGTGCGACAGGGGAGGAAAAACTGTTTTTT.

This clonotype was seen ten or more times. It is unclear where the CDR3 begins or ends on the DNA, so no DNA is shown, and the CDR3 is as TCRdb lists it. The rearrangement uses TRBV6-5 and TRBJ2-7; TRBD1 is the table's D call and was not checked against the DNA. CDR1 is MNHEY and CDR2 is SVGAGI in the germline V gene. The CDR3 length equals 18 residues, ends included. CDR3: CASSYFGPTGASSYEQYF.

This clonotype appeared a single time. The V call is TRBV20-1, the J call TRBJ2-7; the match to TRBD1 covers 10 bases. CDR3 length: 17 amino acids. Trimming at V came to 6 bases and at J to 1 base, leaving 15 bases not matched to a gene. Per germline, CDR1 DFQATT and CDR2 SNEGSKA (reference sequence). The CDR3 DNA reads TGCAGTGCGAACGGACGGGACAGGGGACCGTCTTCCTACGAGCAGTACTTC. It is translated as CSANGRDRGPSSYEQYF.

In the case of this clonotype: At one end, the junction sequence differs from germline, possibly due to a read error. V and J are TRBV20-1 and TRBJ1-2; D is ambiguous. The germline V gene has CDR1 DFQATT and CDR2 SNEGSKA (reference sequence). CDR3 length: 15 residues. CDR3 DNA sequence: TGCAGTGCTAGAGATCGGGAGGCAGCCACCTATGGCTACATCTTC. As protein: CSARDREAATYGYIF.

The chain recombines TRBV7-4 with TRBJ2-7; possible D gene TRBD2, 6 bases. CDR1 is SGHVT, CDR2 SQSDAQ, per germline. The CDR3 contains 15 residues. Trimming shortened V by 4 bases and J by 1 base, and 14 bases separated the two germline ends. The CDR3 DNA reads as TGTGCCAGCAGCTCCTCGGGACTCCTATCCTACGAGCAGTACTTC. Amino acids: CASSSSGLLSYEQYF. The whole variable domain, filled in from reference TRBV7-4 and TRBJ2-7, reads GAGVSQSPRYKVAKRGRDVALRCDSISGHVTLYWYRQTLGQGSEVLTYSQSDAQRDKSGRPSGRFSAERPERSVSTLKIQRTEQGDSAVYLCASSSSGLLSYEQYFGPGTRLTVT.

The V and J genes are TRBV7-6 and TRBJ2-3; unclear D gene. This CDR3 spans 15 amino acids. Germline loops: CDR1 SGHVS, CDR2 FNYEAQ. Deletions cut 2 bases from V and 3 bases from J, with 12 bases between. The CDR3 here is CASSLYLTGTDTQYF. In DNA, the CDR3 is TGTGCCAGCAGCTTATACCTAACCGGGACAGATACGCAGTATTTT.